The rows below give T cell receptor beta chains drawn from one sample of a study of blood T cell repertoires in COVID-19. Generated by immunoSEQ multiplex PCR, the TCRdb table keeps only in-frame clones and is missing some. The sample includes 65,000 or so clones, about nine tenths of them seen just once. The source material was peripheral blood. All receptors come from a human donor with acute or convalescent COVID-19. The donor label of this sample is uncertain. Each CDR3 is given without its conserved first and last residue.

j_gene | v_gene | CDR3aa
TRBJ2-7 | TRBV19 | ASSIDRDREALQY
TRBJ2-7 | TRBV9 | ASSPTSGSAPYEQY
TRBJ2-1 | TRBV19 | ASRQARGGDNEQF
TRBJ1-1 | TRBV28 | ASSPGGGNTEAF
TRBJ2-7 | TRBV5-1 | ASSPRGQGSTYEQY
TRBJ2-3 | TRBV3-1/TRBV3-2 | ASSSAAGASSTDTQY
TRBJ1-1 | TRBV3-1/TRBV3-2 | ASRAWNTEAF
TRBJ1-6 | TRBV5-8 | ASSYVAGTGLGTLH
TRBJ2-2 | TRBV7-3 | ASSFRTSGRDTGELF
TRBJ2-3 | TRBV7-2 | ASSSAGGAADTQY
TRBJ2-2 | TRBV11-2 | ASSLAVLAGAPGELF
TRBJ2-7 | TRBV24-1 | ATSGTGGSYEQY
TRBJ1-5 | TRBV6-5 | ASSYSRVDQPQH
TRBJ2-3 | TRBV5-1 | ASSLTGTDTQY
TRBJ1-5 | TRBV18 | ASSPGDSHNQPQH
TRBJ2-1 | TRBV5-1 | ASSLRTGSNEQF
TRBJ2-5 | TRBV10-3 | AIRGDKEQETQY
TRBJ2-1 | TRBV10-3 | AISESGVGNEQF
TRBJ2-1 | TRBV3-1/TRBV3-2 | ASSQGAGGASYNEQF
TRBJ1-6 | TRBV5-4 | ASSQSRPGGGSPLH
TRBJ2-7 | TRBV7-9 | ASSFGQGEQY
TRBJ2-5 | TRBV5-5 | ASSWSALGETQY
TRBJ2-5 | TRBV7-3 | ASSRGTSGRSETQY
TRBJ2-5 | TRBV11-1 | ASSYDGGTQY
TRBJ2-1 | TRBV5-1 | ASSLLGLNGNEQF
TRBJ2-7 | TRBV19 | ASSADQTATYEQY
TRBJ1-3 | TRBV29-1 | SVRGGAGNTIY
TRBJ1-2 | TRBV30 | AWRVQGASYGYT
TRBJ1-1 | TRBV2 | ASSDDRPLAGTEAF
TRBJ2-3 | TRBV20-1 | SASSGGILADTQY
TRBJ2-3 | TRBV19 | ASSKEGDGADTQY
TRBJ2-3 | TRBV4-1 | ASSRTSGSLSTDTQY
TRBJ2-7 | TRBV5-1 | ASSRDRGSYEQY
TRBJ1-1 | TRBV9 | ASSVVTGTEAF
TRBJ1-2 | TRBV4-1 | ASSQPVKSNYGYT
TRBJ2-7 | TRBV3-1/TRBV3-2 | ASSQEASGSYEQY
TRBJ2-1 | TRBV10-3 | AISGTGAHNEQF
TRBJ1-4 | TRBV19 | ASSIGETGIGKLF
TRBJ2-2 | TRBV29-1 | SVGLILGGGELF
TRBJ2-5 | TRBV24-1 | ATSEPGVETQY
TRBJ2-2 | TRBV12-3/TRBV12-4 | ASRRDNTGELF
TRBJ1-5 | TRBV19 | AIGTGGQPQH
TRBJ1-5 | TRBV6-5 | ASSIGLSSNQPQH
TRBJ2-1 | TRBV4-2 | ASSQEGTGYNEQF
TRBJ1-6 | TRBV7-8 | ASSRQGGDSPLH
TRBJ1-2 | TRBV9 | ASSAGLIRDRGFGYT
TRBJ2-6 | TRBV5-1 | ASSPGGISGANVLT